The 15 T cell receptor beta chains in this list originate from one sample, sequenced in a study of naive and memory T cell subsets. TCR cDNA received a 3' ligated oligonucleotide that carried a UMI. The SP2 primer and nested alpha and beta constant region primers amplified ligated cDNA in four rounds. TCRdb redid the calling of the 5' RACE reads with MiXCR, one entry per CDR3 protein. The sample lists tens of thousands of distinct CDR3 sequences; about 7% were seen once. Receptors were obtained from a male donor in good health.

There are a few counts of this clonotype. The gene calls are TRBV19 and TRBJ1-1, with D possibly TRBD1 on 5 matching bases. CDR1 is LNHDA and CDR2 is SQIVND in the germline V gene (reference sequence). This CDR3 has 14 amino acids. V gave up 5 bases and J gave up 5 bases, with 15 bases separating them. CDR3 sequence: CASSFSGGGTEAFF. The CDR3 bases are TGTGCCAGTAGTTTCTCCGGGGGAGGGACTGAAGCTTTCTTT.

This clonotype was counted between two and nine times. This rearrangement joins TRBV19 to TRBJ1-6; 7 bases match TRBD1. Germline loops: CDR1 LNHDA, CDR2 SQIVND (reference sequence). The CDR3 loop spans 14 amino acids. After removal of 6 bases from V and 11 bases from J, the junction contained 10 bases not matched to a gene. CDR3 region: CASSRGQDVPPLHF. The CDR3 nucleotides are TGTGCCAGTAGCCGAGGACAGGACGTTCCACCCCTCCACTTT.

This clonotype was found many times. J is TRBJ2-2 and V is TRBV10-3, with a tentative D call TRBD1 (7 bases). Per the germline V gene, CDR1 is ENHRY and CDR2 is SYGVKD. V lost 6 bases to trimming and J lost 6 bases, with 14 bases between them. CDR3 length: 14 residues. The CDR3 nucleotides read TGTGCCATCAGGAGTACAGGGGAGGCCGGGGAGCTGTTTTTT. This translates into CAIRSTGEAGELFF.

This clonotype has only a few counts. This chain connects TRBV4-1 to TRBJ1-5, with a possible D match to TRBD1 (5 bases). This CDR3 spans 14 amino acids. V was clipped by 8 bases and J by 10 bases, with 21 bases between them. Germline CDR1 is MGHRA and CDR2 is YSYEKL. CDR3 residues: CASAVGWGDSPQHF. For the CDR3, the DNA is TGCGCCAGCGCGGTCGGGTGGGGGGACTCCCCCCAGCATTTT.

With respect to this clonotype: The junction and the germline gene differ at one end; a read error may be behind it. The chain is built from TRBV13 and TRBJ2-2; tentative D call: TRBD1 (5 bases). Germline-derived CDR1 and CDR2 are PRHDT and FYEKMQ (reference sequence). This CDR3 spans 14 amino acids. The DNA for the CDR3 is TGTGACAGCAGTAGGGGCCTTAGGACCGGGGAGCTGTTTTTT. This encodes CDSSRGLRTGELFF.

This clonotype was recorded at least ten times. This sequence joins TRBV6-5 and TRBJ2-7; 7 positions match TRBD2. The CDR3 length is 17 residues. The germline CDR1 and CDR2 sequences are MNHEY and SVGAGI. Trimming took 3 bases from V and 2 from J; bases not matched to a gene: 13. CDR3 amino acids: CASSYSPELASTYEQYF. The CDR3 DNA is TGTGCCAGCAGTTATTCCCCTGAACTAGCGTCTACCTACGAGCAGTACTTC.

Many counts were recorded for this clonotype. The chain combines TRBV10-3 with TRBJ1-1; D may be TRBD1 (6 bases). The germline V gene has CDR1 ENHRY and CDR2 SYGVKD. Trimming left V 6 bases short and J 4 bases short, with 12 bases between. The CDR3 spans 13 residues. The DNA for the CDR3 is TGTGCCATCAGAGGGGGTATCAGCACTGAAGCTTTCTTT. Translated, it gives CAIRGGISTEAFF.

This clonotype was counted a few times. The rearrangement links TRBV20-1 to TRBJ1-4, with D tentatively TRBD1 (5 bases). The CDR3 runs 14 residues. Germline CDR1 is DFQATT and CDR2 is SNEGSKA (reference sequence). Trimming cost V 6 bases and J 8 bases, with 19 bases left between them. Here the CDR3 reads CSAPSGPRREKLFF. In DNA form, the CDR3 reads TGCAGTGCCCCTTCGGGGCCCAGGCGAGAAAAACTGTTTTTT.

This clonotype has only a few counts. This chain uses TRBV7-9 with TRBJ2-2, with a possible D match to TRBD2 (6 bases). This CDR3 region has 16 residues. Germline V gene sequence: CDR1 SEHNR, CDR2 FQNEAQ (reference sequence). V dropped 5 bases and J dropped 5 bases, with 18 bases sitting between them. CDR3 in amino acids: CASSPRLASGTGELFF. The CDR3 DNA follows: TGTGCCAGCAGCCCCCGTCTAGCGTCGGGAACCGGGGAGCTGTTTTTT. Filled out from reference TRBV7-9 and TRBJ2-2, the complete variable domain reads DTGVSQNPRHKITKRGQNVTFRCDPISEHNRLYWYRQTLGQGPEFLTYFQNEAQLEKSRLLSDRFSAERPKGSFSTLEIQRTEQGDSAMYLCASSPRLASGTGELFFGEGSRLTVL.

This clonotype was recorded a few times. The V call is TRBV6-6, the J call TRBJ1-5; unclear D gene. The length of the CDR3 is 13 residues. Germline V gene lookup returns CDR1 MNHNY and CDR2 SVGAGI (reference sequence). The ends were cut back, 0 bases at V and 6 bases at J, with 6 bases in the middle. The CDR3 DNA sequence: TGTGCCAGCAGTTACTCGAAAAGTCAGCCCCAGCATTTT. This translates into CASSYSKSQPQHF.

In regard to this clonotype: A read error may explain this, as a much larger clone is one base away. The V and J genes are TRBV12-3 or TRBV12-4 and TRBJ2-5; perhaps TRBD1 as D (5 bases). Trimming took 6 bases from V and 3 from J, leaving 8 bases between them. This CDR3 is built from 12 residues. CDR3 in amino acids: CASRPGKETQYF. CDR3 in DNA: TGTGCCAGCAGACCAGGGAAAGAGACCCAGTACTTC.

This clonotype was found a few times. V usage is TRBV5-1 and J usage is TRBJ2-7; 7 bases are a match to TRBD2. V trimming: 2 bases; J trimming: 1 base; junction bases outside the gene matches: 6. The CDR3 has 15 amino acids. Germline values: CDR1 SGHRS, CDR2 YFSETQ. The DNA for the CDR3 is TGCGCCAGCAGCTTTTCGGCGGGGGATTCCTACGAGCAGTACTTC. This codes for CASSFSAGDSYEQYF.

In its sample, this clonotype was seen many times. The rearrangement joins TRBV6-1 to TRBJ1-6, with a possible D match to TRBD1 (6 bases). From germline, CDR1 is MNHNS and CDR2 SASEGT. Trimming left V 8 bases short and J 11 bases short, with 10 bases between. The CDR3 has 11 residues. In DNA form, the CDR3 reads TGTGCCAGCGCTGACAGGACACCCCTCCACTTT. Encoded protein: CASADRTPLHF.

This clonotype was found many times. The chain employs TRBV27 and TRBJ2-3, with D possibly being TRBD1 or TRBD2 (5 bases each). With 0 bases removed from V and 0 bases from J, the gap between germline ends came to 22 bases. CDR1 MNHEY and CDR2 SMNVEV come from the germline V gene (reference sequence). The CDR3 is 20 residues long. The CDR3 DNA sequence: TGTGCCAGCAGTTTATCTTCACCCTTCTGGGACGGATCTAGCACAGATACGCAGTATTTT. Its protein product is CASSLSSPFWDGSSTDTQYF.

This clonotype was counted at least ten times. The rearrangement uses TRBV20-1 and TRBJ2-1, with TRBD2 matching over 14 bases. The CDR3 spans 15 residues. The trim removed 5 bases at V and 8 bases at J, leaving 8 bases unmatched. Germline-derived CDR1 and CDR2 are DFQATT and SNEGSKA (reference sequence). DNA of the CDR3: TGCAGTGCTCCGGTGGGACTAGCGGGGGTGCATGAGCAGTTCTTC. It codes for CSAPVGLAGVHEQFF.